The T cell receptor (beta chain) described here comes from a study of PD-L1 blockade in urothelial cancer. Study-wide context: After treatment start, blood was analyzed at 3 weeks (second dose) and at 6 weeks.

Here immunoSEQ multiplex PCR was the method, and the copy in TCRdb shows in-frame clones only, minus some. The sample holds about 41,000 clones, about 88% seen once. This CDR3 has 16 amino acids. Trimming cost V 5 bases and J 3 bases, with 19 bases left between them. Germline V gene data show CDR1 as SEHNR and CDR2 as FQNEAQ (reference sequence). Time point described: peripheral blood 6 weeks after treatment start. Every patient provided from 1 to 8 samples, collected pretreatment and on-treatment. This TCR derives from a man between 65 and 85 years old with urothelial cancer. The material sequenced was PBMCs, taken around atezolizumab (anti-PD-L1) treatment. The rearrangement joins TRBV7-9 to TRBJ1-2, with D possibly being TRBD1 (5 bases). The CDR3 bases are TGTGCCAGCAGCCGATTAATCGAACAGGATTACTATGGCTACACCTTC. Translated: CASSRLIEQDYYGYTF.